The clone carrying this T cell receptor (beta chain) was observed a handful of times. Its antigen is unknown. H&E slides confirmed each diagnosis, reviewed by two pathologists independently. The data were taken from a study of immune evolution from preneoplasia to lung adenocarcinoma. The study's findings and limits: Highest clonality occurred in KRAS-mutant, not EGFR-mutant or double wild-type, nodules.

Data came from immunoSEQ multiplex PCR; TCRdb stores just in-frame clones and leaves some out. The sample has about 4,900 clones, around 90% seen once. Germline loops: CDR1 MDHEN, CDR2 SYDVKM. The CDR3 runs 11 residues. Trimming stripped 6 bases from V and 4 bases from J, with 7 bases between. The chain links TRBV28 to TRBJ2-7, with D unclear. The sequence was collected from a person aged 50-59 years with lung adenocarcinoma. The sequenced sample consisted of FFPE invasive lung adenocarcinoma tissue. The CDR3 DNA is TGTGCCAGCAGCCTTTTTTACGAGCAGTACTTC. Its translation is CASSLFYEQYF.